The source of this T cell receptor beta chain is a study of blood T cell repertoires in COVID-19. For the study at large: Samples representing acute and convalescent COVID-19 were sourced from the United States, Italy and Spain. PBMCs, B-cell-depleted T cells, or T cells were the source of the cDNA or gDNA that made up the material.

Germline assignment: CDR1 MNHEY and CDR2 SVGAGI. V lost 5 bases and J lost 1; bases outside the gene matches: 2. The CDR3 spans 14 residues. Authors' analysis steps: Reference gene primer amplification yielded estimated nucleated cell counts. Produced via immunoSEQ multiplex PCR; TCRdb's table is partial and in-frame only. V, J and clone size are those of that table, while D and trimming were read from the DNA. This repertoire shows about 300,000 clones, approximately 85% found once; its top ten account for about 9.8%. The chain links TRBV6-5 to TRBJ1-5, with 7 nucleotides matching TRBD1. Sample: peripheral blood. This TCR was recovered from a man younger than 35 with active or convalescent COVID-19. The DNA of the CDR3 is TGTGCCAGCAGTCGGGGACAGAGCAATCAGCCCCAGCATTTT. Protein: CASSRGQSNQPQHF.